This T cell receptor (beta chain) was documented in a study of cytomegalovirus exposure and HLA in healthy donors. Overall study context: The roughly 130 validation repertoires used the same platform as the 666 first-cohort repertoires, a later analysis reported. Study outcomes and limitations: The finding came from a later analysis; first-cohort TCR clusters tended to co-occur in the roughly 110 validation repertoires. There were a few CMV-associated chains whose specificity for CMV antigens was confirmed in vitro. There were some public TCRs occurring in many donors, but most TCR sequences were rare.

About this clone itself: The antigen is not known.

Clones were sequenced by immunoSEQ multiplex PCR, and TCRdb holds only the in-frame ones, with some missing. The table includes approximately 98,000 clones, approximately 86% detected once. Trimming took 5 bases from V and 2 from J, leaving 14 bases between them. Germline CDR1 reads SGHKS; CDR2 reads YYEKEE (reference sequence). CDR3 length: 14 residues. This chain uses TRBV5-5 with TRBJ2-7; tentative D call: TRBD2 (5 bases). The origin of this receptor is a woman aged 18-30 years in good health and CMV-seronegative. Sequencing used PBMCs. In DNA form, the CDR3 reads TGTGCCAGCAGTCTTAAGGCGGGTACCTACGAGCAGTACTTC. Translating it yields CASSLKAGTYEQYF.